This TCR beta chain was retrieved from a study of T cell responses to AZD1222 COVID-19 vaccine. Whole-study context: Pooled samples include second doses given at about 4 or 12 weeks.

This CDR3 is built from 19 residues. V lost 1 base and J lost 1, with 20 bases in between. Germline CDR1 reads LGHNA; CDR2 reads YNFKEQ. TCRdb keeps only in-frame clones here, not all; method: immunoSEQ multiplex PCR. The sample holds just under 95,000 clones, around 90% seen once. Study results and caveats: Spike-specific TCR breadth and depth rose after two AZD1222 doses. Just a handful of AZD1222 recipients tested seropositive at baseline. Females made up more of the donors, who were largely white British, and clonal diversity may have come out too low.

Comments on this clone: The antigen remains unidentified.

This clonotype was obtained from an adult in good health. The sequencing here drew on peripheral blood, taken on day 0 of AZD1222 vaccination. The genes are TRBV4-2 and TRBJ1-5; perhaps TRBD1 as D (5 bases). The CDR3 spells CASSQAAGMVARSNQPQHF. The CDR3, as DNA: TGTGCCAGCAGCCAAGCGGCAGGGATGGTGGCGAGGAGCAATCAGCCCCAGCATTTT.